These 29 T cell receptor beta chains came from one sample sequenced in a study of T cells in Graves' hyperthyroidism and ophthalmopathy (dated by TCRdb to between 2019 and 2020). The library was generated by multiplex PCR. Sequencer: Illumina HiSeq 2000. Amplification of TCR beta CDR3 regions was carried out from RNA transcripts. The TCR CDR3 was subjected to a first round of RT-PCR using the HTBI primer set and the Qiagen OneStep RT-PCR kit. The public reads were run again by TCRdb, first through fastp at Q25 and then through MiXCR, and only productive beta chains were kept. Rows are combined by CDR3 protein, so each entry shows the most common genes and DNA. This sample comprises 700,000 to 850,000 distinct CDR3 sequences, roughly a third of them detected only once. Together, the top ten hold roughly 30% of the sample. The specimen was blood. These receptors were obtained from a woman in her thirties or forties with Graves' hyperthyroidism.

The genes are TRBV2 and TRBJ1-6; D is uncertain. Germline V lookup: CDR1 SNHLY, CDR2 FYNNEI. V dropped 3 bases and J dropped 14 bases, with 11 bases sitting between them. The CDR3 runs 12 residues. In DNA form, the CDR3 reads TGTGCCAGCAGTGAGGGAGTTCGCACCCTCCACTTT. Its protein product is CASSEGVRTLHF.

This clonotype came up many times. The chain has TRBV4-1 and TRBJ1-5; 7 nucleotides agree with TRBD1. This CDR3 comprises 16 residues. Losses at the gene ends were 1 base for V and 7 bases for J; bases not matched to a gene: 10. CDR1 is MGHRA, CDR2 YSYEKL, per germline. DNA for the CDR3: TGCGCCAGCAGCCAAGGAGACAGGGTTGGAGAACAGCCCCAGCATTTT. Amino acid sequence: CASSQGDRVGEQPQHF.

In this sample, this clonotype turned up many times. J is TRBJ2-5 and V is TRBV4-3, with 8 bases that match TRBD1. Germline CDR1 and CDR2: LGHNA and YSLEER. This CDR3 has 14 residues. Germline trimming cut 3 bases from V and 4 bases from J; bases unmatched to any gene: 4. The CDR3 DNA follows: TGCGCCAGCAGCCATCGGACAGGGATAGAGACCCAGTACTTC. It codes for CASSHRTGIETQYF.

The sample holds a few counts of this clonotype. This chain joins TRBV6-2 or TRBV6-3 and TRBJ1-6; a weak D match, TRBD1 (5 bases). The CDR3 covers 15 residues. The V end lost 6 bases, the J end lost 13 bases, and 22 bases lay between the germline ends. Per the germline V gene, CDR1 is MNHEY and CDR2 is SVGEGT. This chain's CDR3 is CASRPGGAANPPLHF. CDR3 sequence (DNA): TGTGCCAGCAGGCCCGGAGGGGCCGCTAATCCCCCCCTCCACTTT.

This chain joins TRBV6-6 and TRBJ1-6; 8 bases line up with TRBD1. J gave up 9 bases and V 10 bases, and 8 bases lay outside the gene matches. Per germline, CDR1 MNHNY and CDR2 SVGAGI (reference sequence). The CDR3 has 13 amino acids. CDR3 nucleotide sequence: TGTGCCACCGGACAGGGATCGTCTTCACCCCTCCACTTT. Amino acids: CATGQGSSSPLHF.

The genes are TRBV5-6 and TRBJ2-5, with a tentative D call TRBD1 (6 bases). V was cut by 4 bases and J by 0 bases, with 16 bases left in between. Germline values: CDR1 SGHDT, CDR2 YYEEEE. The CDR3 loop spans 16 amino acids. The CDR3 DNA follows: TGTGCCAGCAGCGGAAGACAGGATTGGTACCAAGAGACCCAGTACTTC. Protein sequence: CASSGRQDWYQETQYF.

Many counts were recorded for this clonotype. The CDR3 does not end in the conserved phenylalanine or tryptophan, so this is likely a read error. V is TRBV29-1 and J is TRBJ1-1; D gene unclear. Germline lookup yields CDR1 SQVTM and CDR2 ANQGSEA. V lost 6 bases, J lost 0 bases, and 8 bases lay in between. CDR3 length: 12 residues. The CDR3: CSVIRMNTEAFL. DNA for the CDR3: TGCAGCGTCATCAGGATGAACACTGAAGCTTTCCTT.

Notes on this clonotype: Germline and junction disagree at one end, which may indicate a read error. CDR3 in amino acids: CASSKRGGQETQYF. The CDR3 nucleotides are TGCGCCAGCAGCAAGCGGGGGGGGCAAGAGACCCAGTACTTC. The chain carries TRBV7-9 and TRBJ2-5; 10 nucleotides agree with TRBD2. The V gene's germline CDR1 is SEHNR and CDR2 FQNEAQ (reference sequence). There are 14 residues in the CDR3.

The CDR3 region has the DNA TGTGCCAGCAGCCAAGATGCAACAGGCACAGATACGCAGTACTTC. Its protein product is CASSQDATGTDTQYF. The J gene is TRBJ2-3, the V gene TRBV4-2; tentatively, D is TRBD1 (5 bases). The tail of the sequence fits TRBJ2-7 better, so the J call may be wrong. CDR3 length: 15 residues. The germline V gene has CDR1 LGHNA and CDR2 YNFKEQ.

This rearrangement joins TRBV7-9 to TRBJ1-4; no firm D call. V dropped 5 bases and J dropped 5 bases, with 21 bases sitting between them. CDR3 size: 17 residues. CDR1 is SEHNR, CDR2 FQNEAQ, per germline (reference sequence). DNA of the CDR3: TGTGCCAGCAGCCTGGAAAACTTGGGTGGAGGGAATGAAAAACTGTTTTTT. Translation gives CASSLENLGGGNEKLFF.

Notes on this clonotype: A single base separates this from a much larger clone, so it may be a read error. The chain carries TRBV7-2 and TRBJ1-1; D is unclear. Trimming stripped 5 bases from V and 3 bases from J, with 10 bases between. Germline lookup yields CDR1 SGHTA and CDR2 FQGNSA. CDR3 length: 13 residues. CDR3 nucleotides: TGTGCCAGCAGCCTAAAAAGGGACACTGAAGCTTTCTTT. As protein: CASSLKRDTEAFF.

A few counts support this clonotype. The genes are TRBV6-5 and TRBJ2-5, with 10 bases matching TRBD1. V lost 2 bases, J lost 5 bases, and 8 bases stayed unmatched. The germline CDR1 and CDR2 sequences are MNHEY and SVGAGI. CDR3 length: 16 residues. The CDR3 nucleotides read TGTGCCAGCAGTTACGACCGGGACAGGGGCGGCGAGACCCAGTACTTC. This gives the protein CASSYDRDRGGETQYF.

In the case of this clonotype: One end of the junction fails to match germline, which may point to a read error. As DNA, the CDR3 is TGTGCCAGCAGTTTCTTACTAGCGGATACCTACGAGCAGTACTTC. Translating gives CASSFLLADTYEQYF. The chain combines TRBV10-3 with TRBJ2-7, with 8 bases matching TRBD2. Looked up from germline, CDR1 is ENHRY and CDR2 is SYGVKD. CDR3 length equals 15 residues.

This clonotype was picked up many times. The CDR3 sequence is CSVKGSSGARETQYF. The CDR3 region has the DNA TGCAGCGTAAAAGGGTCGTCGGGGGCCCGGGAGACCCAGTACTTC. The chain recombines TRBV20-1 with TRBJ2-5; D tentatively fits TRBD1 or TRBD2 (6 bases each). CDR3 length equals 15 residues. Germline CDR1 is DFQATT and CDR2 is SNEGSKA (reference sequence).

This clonotype has at least ten counts. The CDR3 sequence is CASIGGFSGNTIYF. CDR3 in DNA: TGTGCCAGCATAGGGGGATTTAGCGGAAACACCATATATTTT. This rearrangement joins TRBV12-3 or TRBV12-4 to TRBJ1-3, with TRBD1 as a possible D gene (6 bases). The CDR3 has 14 amino acids. V dropped 7 bases and J dropped 4 bases, with 14 bases sitting between them.

The chain employs TRBV12-3 or TRBV12-4 and TRBJ2-1; 9 bases map to TRBD1. The CDR3 is 15 residues long. The V gene end was trimmed by 5 bases and the J gene end by 7 bases; junction bases not matched to a gene: 9. CDR3 residues: CASSHRDRVANEQFF. For the CDR3, the DNA is TGTGCCAGCAGTCACCGGGACAGGGTCGCAAATGAGCAGTTCTTC.

The table lists this clonotype with many counts. This chain uses TRBV14 with TRBJ1-2; 9 bases fit TRBD1. The CDR3 spans 17 residues. Germline CDR1 SGHDN, CDR2 FVKESK. J lost 0 bases, V lost 1 base, and 6 bases had no gene match. The CDR3 bases are TGTGCCAGCAGCCAAGCCCTCGGGACAGGGACTAACTATGGCTACACCTTC. Its protein is CASSQALGTGTNYGYTF.

The chain combines TRBV6-5 with TRBJ2-2; D remains ambiguous. The germline V gene has CDR1 MNHEY and CDR2 SVGAGI. The V gene lost 4 bases and the J gene lost 0 bases, with 9 bases spanning the gap. The CDR3 is 15 amino acids. CDR3 protein: CASSSLHPNTGELFF. Written as DNA, the CDR3 is TGTGCCAGCAGTTCCCTCCATCCGAACACCGGGGAGCTGTTTTTT.

This clonotype was seen many times. V gene TRBV7-9 combines with J gene TRBJ2-2; D remains unclear. Germline assignment: CDR1 SEHNR and CDR2 FQNEAQ (reference sequence). V dropped 5 bases and J dropped 1 base, with 11 bases sitting between them. The CDR3 is 15 amino acids. The CDR3 DNA follows: TGTGCCAGCAGCCTGGGATCGCAGAACACCGGGGAGCTGTTTTTT. It encodes CASSLGSQNTGELFF.

In its sample, this clonotype was seen a few times. The chain employs TRBV6-2 or TRBV6-3 and TRBJ1-2, with D possibly matching TRBD1 (6 bases). Trimming stripped 11 bases from V and 4 bases from J, with 20 bases between. The V gene's germline CDR1 is MNHEY and CDR2 SVGEGT. The CDR3 is 14 amino acids. The CDR3 region is CAGRTRGSRYGYTF. In nucleotides, the CDR3 is TGTGCCGGCCGAACCAGGGGCTCCCGCTATGGCTACACCTTC.

The chain couples TRBV7-2 to TRBJ2-3; D remains unclear. In germline, CDR1 is SGHTA, CDR2 FQGNSA. The CDR3 has 15 amino acids. Trimming removed 1 base from V and 6 bases from J, with 14 bases in between. The CDR3, as DNA: TGTGCCAGCAGCTTAGGGGGTGGGTCTCGCGATACGCAGTATTTT. As protein: CASSLGGGSRDTQYF.

This clonotype was seen ten or more times. The chain links TRBV29-1 to TRBJ2-5, with D hard to call. The CDR3 loop spans 13 amino acids. Germline CDR1 and CDR2: SQVTM and ANQGSEA. Trimming pared 3 bases from V and 1 base from J, leaving 9 bases between. Here the CDR3 reads CSVDRGSQETQYF. For the CDR3, the DNA is TGCAGCGTTGATCGTGGCTCCCAAGAGACCCAGTACTTC.

As to this clonotype: Just one base apart from a much larger clone, this may be a read error. The chain carries TRBV11-2 and TRBJ1-1; perhaps TRBD1 as D (6 bases). The CDR3 has 14 amino acids. CDR1 is SGHAT and CDR2 is FQNNGV in the germline V gene. The chain's CDR3 is CASNLDGGVYFAFF. As DNA, the CDR3 is TGTGCCAGCAACTTAGATGGGGGCGTCTATTTCGCTTTCTTT.

Many counts were recorded for this clonotype. This chain uses TRBV13 with TRBJ2-7; tentative D call: TRBD1 (6 bases). Trimming shortened V by 5 bases and J by 6 bases, and 17 bases separated the two germline ends. The CDR3 spans 14 residues. Germline lookup yields CDR1 PRHDT and CDR2 FYEKMQ (reference sequence). In DNA, the CDR3 is TGTGCCAGCAGCACCAACAGGGATCGGGGCGAGCAGTACTTC. Amino acid sequence: CASSTNRDRGEQYF. The whole variable domain, remainder taken from reference TRBV13 and TRBJ2-7, is AAGVIQSPRHLIKEKRETATLKCYPIPRHDTVYWYQQGPGQDPQFLISFYEKMQSDKGSIPDRFSAQQFSDYHSELNMSSLELGDSALYFCASSTNRDRGEQYFGPGTRLTVT.

The V call is TRBV5-6, the J call TRBJ1-4; TRBD1 agrees at 7 bases. The germline CDR1 and CDR2 sequences are SGHDT and YYEEEE. J lost 8 bases, V lost 4 bases, and 8 bases had no gene match. This CDR3 comprises 14 residues. For the CDR3, the DNA is TGTGCCAGCAGCAGCACAGGGGCCATAGAAAAACTGTTTTTT. Protein: CASSSTGAIEKLFF.

This clonotype was detected only once. Since no conserved phenylalanine or tryptophan closes the CDR3, a read error is the likely cause. The chain carries TRBV7-9 and TRBJ2-7; D is uncertain. Trimming cost V 1 base and J 3 bases, with 10 bases left between them. The length of the CDR3 is 14 residues. Germline V gene lookup returns CDR1 SEHNR and CDR2 FQNEAQ (reference sequence). CDR3 in DNA: TGTGCCAGCAGCTTAGATAAGGTTCTCTACGAGCAGTACCTC. It translates to CASSLDKVLYEQYL.

The chain is built from TRBV5-5 and TRBJ2-2; D remains unclear. The CDR3 covers 15 residues. V was pared by 0 bases and J by 5 bases, with 11 bases between. Germline CDR1 SGHKS, CDR2 YYEKEE (reference sequence). CDR3 in DNA: TGTGCCAGCAGCTTGGTTGCGGTGGGAACCGGGGAGCTGTTTTTT. Its protein is CASSLVAVGTGELFF.

This clonotype was detected many times. J is TRBJ1-1 and V is TRBV7-9; D possibly corresponds to TRBD1 (5 bases). This CDR3 spans 13 amino acids. V lost 3 bases and J lost 4, with 9 bases in between. Germline CDR1 reads SEHNR; CDR2 reads FQNEAQ (reference sequence). The CDR3 coding sequence is TGTGCCAGCAGCTTCCAGGGCTCCACTGAAGCTTTCTTT. It specifies CASSFQGSTEAFF.

The rearrangement joins TRBV7-8 to TRBJ2-1; D is unresolved. Trimming stripped 1 base from V and 8 bases from J, with 12 bases between. The CDR3 has 14 amino acids. CDR1 is SGHVS, CDR2 FQNEAQ, per germline. CDR3: CASSLDVRVYEQFF. DNA for the CDR3: TGTGCCAGCAGCTTAGACGTTCGGGTTTATGAGCAGTTCTTC.